These T cell receptor beta chains were read from a single sample in a study of T cell repertoires in cytomegalovirus infection. One entry per CDR3 protein, called by TCRdb with MiXCR from the reads. The sample records hundreds of thousands of distinct CDR3 sequences, roughly 33% being singletons. The antigens these receptors bind are not known. Sequencing was performed on cultured CD8+ T cells from PBMCs, taken from culture after CMV antigen stimulation. Source of these receptors: a human donor in good health (CMV status not recorded). Some clones in this sample may be carry-over from other donors' samples. Each CDR3 is given with its conserved first and last residue. The D gene is left open where the match is weak. Some rows mark clone size as missing; the rest say once, few, many or name a class of expanded clone.

j_call v_call clone_size d_call cdr3_length cdr3_nt cdr3_aa
TRBJ2-3 TRBV27 NA TRBD1 14 TGTGCCAGCACCCGGGGGACAGGGGCAGATACGCAGTATTTT CASTRGTGADTQYF
TRBJ1-5 TRBV6-1 few NA 15 TGTGCCAGCAGTGATGGAAGATATAGCAATCAGCCCCAGCATTTT CASSDGRYSNQPQHF
TRBJ2-2 TRBV7-8 many NA 16 TGTGCCAGCAGCTTACCGGACCAGAGGGTCACCGGGGAGCTGTTTTTT CASSLPDQRVTGELFF
TRBJ1-3 TRBV5-4 NA TRBD1 12 TGTGCCGCTACAGGGGTTGGAAACACCATATATTTT CAATGVGNTIYF
TRBJ2-7 TRBV7-2 many TRBD2 14 TGTGCCAGCAGCTTCGGGACTATCTCCTACGAGCAGTACTTC CASSFGTISYEQYF
TRBJ1-2 TRBV7-9 NA NA 11 TGTGCCAGCTTTGGGGACAATCGCTACACCTTC CASFGDNRYTF
TRBJ2-1 TRBV7-9 few NA 21 TGTGCCAGCAGCTTGCCTGACACCGCTAAAGGTCTCCGCCTACGTGGAAATGAGCAGTTCTTC CASSLPDTAKGLRLRGNEQFF
TRBJ2-3 TRBV15 NA TRBD2 14 TGTGCCACCAGGGTAGCGGGGACCACAGATACGCAGTATTTT CATRVAGTTDTQYF
TRBJ1-4 TRBV6-5 once TRBD1 19 TGTGCCAGCAGTTACTGGGATAGTTTGGGGACAGGAAAGTATGAAAAACTGTTTTTT CASSYWDSLGTGKYEKLFF
TRBJ2-2 TRBV2 NA NA 16 TGTGCCAGCAGGGTGGGACCCCATTCGAACACCGGGGAGCTGTTTTTT CASRVGPHSNTGELFF
TRBJ1-1 TRBV6-2/TRBV6-3 NA NA 19 TGTGCCAGCAGTTACAATTGGGGGCCCTCGGGGGGAATGAACACTGAAGCTTTCTTT CASSYNWGPSGGMNTEAFF
TRBJ2-5 TRBV7-7 NA TRBD1 14 TGTGCTAGCAGCTTAGAAACAGGGGGAGAGACCCAGTACTTC CASSLETGGETQYF
TRBJ2-5 TRBV5-1 NA NA 15 TGCGCCAGCAGCTTGGTTGTAGGACAAAGAGAGACCCAGTACTTC CASSLVVGQRETQYF
TRBJ2-1 TRBV27 NA NA 11 TGTGCCACTTCCTGGGTCCATGAGCAGTTCTTC CATSWVHEQFF
TRBJ2-3 TRBV6-5 NA TRBD1 17 TGTGCCAGCAGTTACCGGGACAGCCGTCGGGACACAGATACGCAGTATTTT CASSYRDSRRDTDTQYF
TRBJ2-5 TRBV7-9 once NA 14 TGTGCCAGCAGCTTAGAAGGACTGAATTCGGCCCAGTACTTC CASSLEGLNSAQYF
TRBJ1-6 TRBV7-9 NA TRBD1 16 TGTGCCAGCAGCCATCCATTCGACAGGGCTAATTCACCCCTCCACTTT CASSHPFDRANSPLHF
TRBJ1-2 TRBV6-5 few NA 17 TGTGCCAGCAGTTACGCCCCGGTTTCGACGCCTAACTATGGCTACACCTTC CASSYAPVSTPNYGYTF
TRBJ2-1 TRBV11-2 NA NA 16 TGTGCCAGCAGCAACGATAGGAAAGGGGCAGAGAATGAGCAGTTCTTC CASSNDRKGAENEQFF
TRBJ2-3 TRBV4-1 NA TRBD1 16 TGCGCCAGCAGCCAGGGAGACAGGGACCTTACAGATACGCAGTATTTT CASSQGDRDLTDTQYF
TRBJ2-7 TRBV6-1 NA NA 18 TGTGCCAGCAGCCCAAACCCTTGGTCCGGGACGGAGACCTACGAGCAGTACTTC CASSPNPWSGTETYEQYF
TRBJ1-1 TRBV12-3/TRBV12-4 few TRBD1 16 TGTGCCAGCAGTTCCTTGGGACAGCTAATGAACACTGAAGCTTTCTTT CASSSLGQLMNTEAFF
TRBJ2-3 TRBV6-1 NA NA 9 TGTGCCGCGGGGGCCGACGCGTATTTT CAAGADAYF
TRBJ2-3 TRBV7-2 many NA 15 TGTGCCAGCAGCTCCGGGCCATGGAGCACAGATACGCAGTATTTT CASSSGPWSTDTQYF
TRBJ2-7 TRBV7-2 NA TRBD2 16 TGTGCCAGCAGTATCATAGCGGGGGCCAGCTCCTACGAGCAGTACTTC CASSIIAGASSYEQYF
TRBJ1-1 TRBV5-1 many NA 15 TGCGCCAGCAGCCCGCTAGGCCCCCCTACCACTGAAGCTTTCTTT CASSPLGPPTTEAFF
TRBJ2-1 TRBV7-9 few NA 16 TGTGCCAGCAGCATCCCCACGGTTGGATCCTACAATGAGCAGTTCTTC CASSIPTVGSYNEQFF
TRBJ1-5 TRBV5-6 NA NA 13 TGTGCCAGCAGCGCCAGGCTGGGTCAGCCCCAGCATTTT CASSARLGQPQHF
TRBJ2-2 TRBV27 few TRBD2 15 TGTGCCAGCAGTTCGGGACTAGCGGGGGTCGGGGAGCTGTTTTTT CASSSGLAGVGELFF
TRBJ2-4 TRBV7-2 many TRBD1 16 TGTGCCAGCAGCCCTACATTCAGGGGGCCGGGACACATTCAGTACTTC CASSPTFRGPGHIQYF
TRBJ2-3 TRBV2 medium-sized NA 14 TGTGCCAGCAATCCGTGGGGACGCGCAGATACGCAGTATTTT CASNPWGRADTQYF
TRBJ1-2 TRBV6-1 NA NA 17 TGTGCCAGCAGTGAATTTGACAGCCCTTGGCAATCTGATGGCTACACCTTC CASSEFDSPWQSDGYTF
TRBJ1-1 TRBV12-3/TRBV12-4 many TRBD1 13 TGTGCCAGCAGAGAGACAGGGGGCACTGAAGCTTTCTTT CASRETGGTEAFF
TRBJ2-5 TRBV7-6 many TRBD2 15 TGTGCCAGCAGTCTTAGACTAGCGGCCCAAGAGACCCAGTACTTC CASSLRLAAQETQYF
TRBJ1-1 TRBV6-5 NA TRBD1 12 TGTGCCAGCAGTGGACAGGGCAAAGGTCCTTTCTTT CASSGQGKGPFF
TRBJ2-2 TRBV11-3 few NA 15 TGTGCCAGCAGCTTATACAGCAGTAACACCGGGGAGCTGTTTTTT CASSLYSSNTGELFF
TRBJ1-5 TRBV13 NA TRBD1 13 TGTGCCAGCAGCTTGGGACAGCATCAGCCCCAGCATTTT CASSLGQHQPQHF